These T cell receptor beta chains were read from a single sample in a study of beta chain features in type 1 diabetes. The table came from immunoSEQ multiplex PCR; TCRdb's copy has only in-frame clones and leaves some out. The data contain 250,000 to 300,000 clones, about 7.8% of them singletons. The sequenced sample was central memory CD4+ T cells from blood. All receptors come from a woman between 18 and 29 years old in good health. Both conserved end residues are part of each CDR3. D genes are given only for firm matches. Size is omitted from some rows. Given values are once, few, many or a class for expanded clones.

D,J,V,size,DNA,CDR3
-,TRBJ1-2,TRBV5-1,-,TGCGCCAGCAGCTTGGGGCAGCTCTATGGCTACACCTTC,CASSLGQLYGYTF
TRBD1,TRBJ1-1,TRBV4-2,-,TGTGCCAGCAGTTCGGTCGGACAGGGAGGTACTGAAGCTTTCTTT,CASSSVGQGGTEAFF
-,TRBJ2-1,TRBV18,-,TGTGCCAGCTCACCACAGGGAGTCCACAATGAGCAGTTCTTC,CASSPQGVHNEQFF
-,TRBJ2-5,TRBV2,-,TGTGCCAGCAGGGAGCAGGGAAACCAAGAGACCCAGTACTTC,CASREQGNQETQYF
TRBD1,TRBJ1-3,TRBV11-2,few,TGTGCCAGCAGCGCACAGGGGGCGCGAGGAAACACCATATATTTT,CASSAQGARGNTIYF
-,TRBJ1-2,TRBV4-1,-,TGCGCCAGCAGCCAAGGGGCAGATTCTTATGGCTACACCTTC,CASSQGADSYGYTF
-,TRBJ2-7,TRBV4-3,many,TGCGCCAGCAGCCAAGGCGACGAGCAGTACTTC,CASSQGDEQYF
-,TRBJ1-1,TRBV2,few,TGTGCCAGCAGCGCCCAAAGGAACACTGAAGCTTTCTTT,CASSAQRNTEAFF
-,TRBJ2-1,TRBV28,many,TGTGCCAGCAGGCAAACACGGGTCCAGTTCTTC,CASRQTRVQFF
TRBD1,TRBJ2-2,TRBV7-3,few,TGTGCCAGCAGCGATAGACAGGGTGGGGACACCGGGGAGCTGTTTTTT,CASSDRQGGDTGELFF
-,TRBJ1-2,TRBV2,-,TGTGCCAGCGTCGGGGACCTGCGTGGCTACACCTTC,CASVGDLRGYTF
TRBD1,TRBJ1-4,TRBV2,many,TGTGCCAGCAGGGGACAGGGGGCTAATGAAAAACTGTTTTTT,CASRGQGANEKLFF
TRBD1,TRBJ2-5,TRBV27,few,TGTGCCAGCAGTCGGGACAGGGGGCGATTAGAGACCCAGTACTTC,CASSRDRGRLETQYF
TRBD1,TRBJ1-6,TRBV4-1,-,TGCGCCAGCAGCCAAGGACAGGGTATCTATAATTCACTCCTCCACTTT,CASSQGQGIYNSLLHF
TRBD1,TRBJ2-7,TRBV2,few,TGTGCCAGCAGTTCCGGGACAGGGTTTTACGAGCAGTACTTC,CASSSGTGFYEQYF
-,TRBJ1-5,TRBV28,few,TGTGCCAGCACTAGGGGTAGCAATCAGCCCCAGCATTTT,CASTRGSNQPQHF
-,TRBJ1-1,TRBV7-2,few,TGTGCCAGCAGCTTAGTTTTGTCTGGTCGTACTGAAGCTTTCTTT,CASSLVLSGRTEAFF